Described below is a single T cell receptor beta chain sequence and its context. Antigen specificity is unknown. This specimen comes from a study of T cells in Graves' hyperthyroidism and ophthalmopathy. The study, taken as a whole, reports: Ophthalmopathy cases were set apart from stable hyperthyroidism by a 13 V-J model.

This CDR3 is built from 13 residues. Germline CDR1 is LNHDA and CDR2 is SQIVND (reference sequence). Deletions cut 6 bases from V and 5 bases from J, with 10 bases between. TCR beta CDR3 regions were amplified from RNA transcripts. TCR CDR3 underwent first-round RT-PCR with the HTBI primer set. TCRdb processed the multiplex PCR reads anew with MiXCR; each CDR3 protein has one entry. Of hundreds of thousands of distinct CDR3 sequences in the sample, less than 25% were seen once. The sequence was obtained from a young man with Graves' ophthalmopathy. This chain connects TRBV19 to TRBJ2-2; D call uncertain. Sequenced: blood. DNA for the CDR3: TGTGCCAGTAGCCCATCCTTGACCGGGGAGCTGTTTTTT. Its protein product is CASSPSLTGELFF.